Detailed here is one T cell receptor beta chain. In the authors' workflow: Reference gene primer amplification in the assay estimated nucleated cell counts. Using immunoSEQ multiplex PCR, the repertoire was profiled, and TCRdb retains in-frame clones only, with some absent. The DNA gave D and trimming, while V, J and clone size come from that table. The sample records nearly 110,000 clones, approximately 90% being singletons. This sample is drawn from a study of blood T cell repertoires in COVID-19. Study-wide context: The United States, Italy and Spain were the sources of the acute and convalescent COVID-19 samples. T cells, B-cell-depleted T cells, or PBMCs provided the cDNA or gDNA that served as material.

The germline V gene has CDR1 MNHEY and CDR2 SMNVEV (reference sequence). Trimming removed 5 bases at V and 0 bases at J, with 20 bases between. The CDR3 totals 18 residues. This rearrangement joins TRBV27 to TRBJ1-5, with D unclear. The sequencing sample was made of peripheral blood. This clonotype was obtained from a woman aged 25-40 years with acute or convalescent COVID-19. In DNA form, the CDR3 reads TGTGCCAGCAGTCCCCTTAGACGGGGTGTAGGTAGCAATCAGCCCCAGCATTTT. Its translation: CASSPLRRGVGSNQPQHF.